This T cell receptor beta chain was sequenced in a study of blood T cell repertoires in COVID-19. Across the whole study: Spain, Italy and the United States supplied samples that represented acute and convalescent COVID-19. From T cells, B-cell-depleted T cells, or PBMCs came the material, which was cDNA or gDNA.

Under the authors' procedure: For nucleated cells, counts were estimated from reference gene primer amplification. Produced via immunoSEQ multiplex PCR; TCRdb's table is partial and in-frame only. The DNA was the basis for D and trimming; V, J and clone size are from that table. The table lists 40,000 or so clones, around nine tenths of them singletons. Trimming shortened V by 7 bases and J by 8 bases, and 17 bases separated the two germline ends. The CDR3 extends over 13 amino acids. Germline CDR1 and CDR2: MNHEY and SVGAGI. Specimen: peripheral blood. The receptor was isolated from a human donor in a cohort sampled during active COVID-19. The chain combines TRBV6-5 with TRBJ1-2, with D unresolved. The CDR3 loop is CASMRTDIGGYTF. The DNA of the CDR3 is TGTGCCAGCATGAGAACCGACATAGGAGGCTACACCTTC.